This entry concerns a single TCR beta chain. Primers included in the PCR were 60 Vbeta and 13 Jbeta primers. TCRdb's table, derived via immunoSEQ multiplex PCR, lists solely in-frame clones and lacks some. The data hold fewer than 200,000 clones, with approximately 85% observed a single time. The V gene lost 6 bases and the J gene lost 6 bases, with 4 bases spanning the gap. Germline CDR1 reads SNHLY; CDR2 reads FYNNEI. CDR3 length: 10 residues. This sample is part of a study of cytomegalovirus exposure and HLA in healthy donors. Sequencing used PBMCs. V gene TRBV2 combines with J gene TRBJ2-3; D not resolved. The TCR sequence derives from a girl aged 2 to 9 in good health and CMV-seropositive. In nucleotides, the CDR3 is TGTGCCAGCAGGCGGGATACGCAGTATTTT. This sequence encodes CASRRDTQYF.